A selection of T cell receptor beta chains follows, all from one sample in a study of T cell responses to AZD1222 COVID-19 vaccine. Produced via immunoSEQ multiplex PCR; TCRdb's table is partial and in-frame only. The data show about 140,000 clones, about nine tenths seen once. The sample was peripheral blood, taken on day 0 of AZD1222 vaccination. Source of these receptors: an adult in good health. CDR3s leave out the opening cysteine and the closing phenylalanine or tryptophan. The D gene is left open where the match is weak.

v_call cdr3_length d_call cdr3_aa
TRBV5-1 12 - ASAGGGRTDTQY
TRBV9 16 TRBD2 ASSVGGTSGATQETQY
TRBV6-5 14 - ASSYSGAQGNTEAF
TRBV11-3 12 - ASSLRGRNGELF
TRBV2 13 - ASSEGSVLLYEQY
TRBV6-1 13 - ASSEALRGPYGYT
TRBV6-5 11 - ASSYRWNQPQH
TRBV6-1 13 TRBD1 ASSERTGRSYGYT
TRBV27 13 - ASSAIQGPTGELF
TRBV20-1 13 TRBD2 SASSSGSIWDEQY
TRBV6-5 11 - ASSWDPNQPQH
TRBV19 15 - ASSIGQTRISNQPQH
TRBV29-1 14 TRBD1 SVPGGQGQSYNEQF
TRBV28 10 - ASTQLSGEAF
TRBV18 12 - ASSPGLSSYEQY
TRBV19 11 - ASTAGVDEKLF
TRBV18 14 TRBD1 ASSRETGTISQPQH
TRBV4-1 15 - ASSQGLREPMNTEAF
TRBV29-1 12 TRBD2 SVLEREGRETQY
TRBV4-2 16 TRBD2 ASSRGLAGGPGSYEQY
TRBV12-3/TRBV12-4 11 - ASRGGQFYEQY
TRBV20-1 11 TRBD1 SASPGQGDEQY
TRBV7-2 12 - ASSLGWAKNIQY
TRBV19 11 TRBD1 ASTPGGHSPLH
TRBV25-1 13 TRBD1 ASSEQGASYNEQF
TRBV5-6 14 - ASSLVFGGRDNEQF
TRBV2 14 - ASSEGGLSSYNEQF
TRBV10-2 13 - ASSELLYNTGELF
TRBV5-1 14 TRBD1 ASSPGQGASTDTQY
TRBV29-1 12 - SAPTGGLWDEQF
TRBV19 12 - ASSPLSGREKLF
TRBV28 11 - ASNRAPNEKLF
TRBV27 12 - ASRGNPPNTEAF